Included here is one T cell receptor beta chain sequence, with context. The entry originates in a study of T cells in Graves' hyperthyroidism and ophthalmopathy. Study summary: Before any treatment, at initial diagnosis, peripheral blood was collected.

J gave up 5 bases and V 2 bases, and 7 bases lay outside the gene matches. The germline gives CDR1 SGHTA, CDR2 FQGNSA. The length of the CDR3 is 15 residues. Uncontrolled infections, other autoimmune diseases, pregnancy or lactation led to exclusion of patients. The sample of blood was obtained at first hyperthyroidism diagnosis (before any ophthalmopathy symptoms). Amplified TCR beta CDR3 regions derived from RNA transcripts. TCR CDR3 underwent first-round RT-PCR with the HTBI primer set. In TCRdb, the multiplex PCR reads were re-called with MiXCR into one record per CDR3 protein. The repertoire holds about 280,000 distinct CDR3 sequences, with 25% as singletons.

The chain employs TRBV7-2 and TRBJ2-7, with 9 bases matching TRBD2. Sequencing was carried out using blood. This TCR derives from a middle-aged man with Graves' hyperthyroidism that later progressed to Graves' ophthalmopathy. The CDR3 sequence: CASSLLGREGDEQYF. The CDR3 coding sequence is TGTGCCAGCAGCTTATTAGGGCGGGAGGGCGACGAGCAGTACTTC.